This T cell receptor beta chain was captured by sequencing in a study of human T cells and chemical hapten exposure. General study results and limits: Patch test score tracked positively with PT1 expanded TCR counts. TCRs above 1 in 1000 frequency stayed constant with DPC sensitization.

CDR3 length equals 13 residues. The germline V gene has CDR1 LGHDT and CDR2 YNNKEL (reference sequence). V was clipped by 0 bases and J by 7 bases, with 10 bases between them. This clonotype has just a few counts. Its specificity is unknown. In the authors' workflow: Individual samples carried between roughly 23,224 and 690,600 TCRs, with about 88,000 as the median. In TCRdb, the RACE reads were re-called with MiXCR into one record per CDR3 protein. The V and J calls were determined by TCRdb, not by the authors. Of 75,000 to 100,000 distinct CDR3 sequences in the sample, 12% were seen once. Time point noted: patch test 1, 2 weeks after DPC sensitization. As to treatment: therapeutic diphenylcyclopropenone sensitization with weekly scalp DPC. The starting material, unfractionated whole blood, was used for total RNA extraction.

The specimen comprised whole blood, sampled in connection with sensitization to the hapten diphenylcyclopropenone (DPC). The clonotype originates from a woman aged 60-70 years with alopecia areata. Some clones in this sample may be carry-over from other donors' samples. This chain links TRBV3-1 with TRBJ2-7; TRBD1 is a possible D gene (6 bases). DNA for the CDR3: TGTGCCAGCAGCCAAGAAGGGGGTCGGGAGCAGTACTTC. As protein: CASSQEGGREQYF.